This T cell receptor (beta chain) was sequenced in a study of cytomegalovirus exposure and HLA in healthy donors. Study-wide points: Follow-up analysis later connected one missense variant in DCLRE1C with trimming of TCR beta V- and J-genes.

About this clone: Its antigen is currently unknown.

Donors counted as nominally healthy when sampled, yet unrecorded immune exposures were likely. Germline CDR1 SQVTM, CDR2 ANQGSEA. The CDR3 covers 12 residues. Trimming removed 6 bases at V and 5 bases at J, with 14 bases between. It was with 60 Vbeta and 13 Jbeta primers that the PCR ran. The assay was immunoSEQ multiplex PCR, and TCRdb's table has in-frame clones only and misses some. Here the sample spans 150,000 or so clones, roughly 76% being singletons. The sample was PBMCs. This chain joins TRBV29-1 and TRBJ2-7; possible D gene TRBD1, 6 bases. The TCR originated in a woman aged 18-29 years in good health and CMV-seropositive. In DNA, the CDR3 is TGCAGCGTACAACAGGGATTCCACGAGCAGTACTTC. Residues: CSVQQGFHEQYF.